This is a list of T cell receptor beta chains from one sample in a study of T cell repertoires in cytomegalovirus infection. MiXCR was run by TCRdb on the reads, yielding one entry per CDR3 protein. Among hundreds of thousands of distinct CDR3 sequences listed, approximately 30% were seen once. These receptors have no known antigen. The specimen comprised cultured CD8+ T cells from PBMCs, sampled from culture after CMV antigen stimulation. These receptors all stem from a human donor in good health (CMV status not recorded). Some clones in this sample may be carry-over from other donors' samples. Both conserved end residues are part of each CDR3. The D gene is left open where the match is weak. Rows give clone size only sometimes, using once, few, many, or a class for an expanded clone.

CDR3 length | clone size | J gene | D gene | V gene | CDR3 protein | CDR3 DNA
17 | NA | TRBJ1-2 | NA | TRBV19 | CASSKPTGSIHDFGYTF | TGTGCCAGTAGTAAACCGACAGGCAGTATCCACGACTTTGGCTACACCTTC
14 | NA | TRBJ1-2 | NA | TRBV12-3/TRBV12-4 | CASSFAGSLYGYTF | TGTGCCAGCAGTTTCGCAGGGAGCCTCTATGGCTACACCTTC
16 | few | TRBJ2-5 | TRBD2 | TRBV12-5 | CASGPPPRGVSETQYF | TGTGCTAGTGGTCCACCGCCGCGGGGGGTATCAGAGACCCAGTACTTC
15 | NA | TRBJ2-1 | TRBD1 | TRBV7-9 | CASSVDRGTYNEQFF | TGTGCCAGCAGCGTGGACAGGGGAACCTACAATGAGCAGTTCTTC
11 | NA | TRBJ2-7 | NA | TRBV2 | CASMDRYEQYF | TGTGCCAGCATGGACCGTTACGAGCAGTACTTC
16 | few | TRBJ2-1 | TRBD2 | TRBV20-1 | CSATEVGGGSYNEQFF | TGCAGTGCTACAGAGGTTGGCGGGGGGTCCTACAATGAGCAGTTCTTC
18 | many | TRBJ2-3 | TRBD2 | TRBV7-8 | CASSRGTSGGARADTQYF | TGTGCCAGCAGCCGGGGGACTAGCGGGGGGGCCCGTGCAGATACGCAGTATTTT
15 | few | TRBJ1-2 | TRBD1 | TRBV6-6 | CASSLTRGRDYGYTF | TGTGCCAGCAGTCTAACCAGGGGGCGCGACTATGGCTACACCTTC
15 | NA | TRBJ2-3 | NA | TRBV9 | CASSGRGDEADTQYF | TGTGCCAGCAGCGGTAGGGGCGATGAAGCAGATACGCAGTATTTT
17 | many | TRBJ2-1 | TRBD1 | TRBV6-1 | CASSEYPGQGAINEQFF | TGTGCCAGCAGTGAATATCCGGGACAGGGGGCAATCAATGAGCAGTTCTTC
17 | NA | TRBJ2-6 | NA | TRBV6-5 | CASSYDRINSGANVLTF | TGTGCCAGCAGTTACGACAGAATTAACTCTGGGGCCAACGTCCTGACTTTC
13 | many | TRBJ2-5 | NA | TRBV12-3/TRBV12-4 | CASSLRLEETQYF | TGTGCCAGCAGTTTACGCCTGGAGGAGACCCAGTACTTC
15 | NA | TRBJ2-2 | TRBD2 | TRBV15 | CATSSRTSGVGELFF | TGTGCCACCAGCAGTAGGACTAGCGGGGTCGGGGAGCTGTTTTTT
16 | few | TRBJ2-5 | TRBD2 | TRBV6-5 | CASTLGRGSRGETQYF | TGTGCCAGCACCCTCGGGAGGGGGTCGAGGGGAGAGACCCAGTACTTC
10 | once | TRBJ1-1 | NA | TRBV2 | CASSDRRAFF | TGTGCCAGCAGTGACAGGCGCGCTTTCTTT
13 | NA | TRBJ1-2 | NA | TRBV27 | CASSDNPNYGYTF | TGTGCCAGCAGTGACAATCCAAACTATGGCTACACCTTC
14 | NA | TRBJ1-1 | NA | TRBV19 | CASSMFRLNTEAFF | TGTGCCAGTAGTATGTTCCGGCTGAACACTGAAGCTTTCTTT
15 | NA | TRBJ1-1 | TRBD1 | TRBV20-1 | CSASSPRDREFEAFF | TGCAGTGCTAGCAGTCCCCGGGACAGGGAATTTGAAGCTTTCTTT
14 | NA | TRBJ2-3 | NA | TRBV28 | CASTEGQSTDTQYF | TGTGCCAGCACCGAAGGACAGAGCACAGATACGCAGTATTTT
14 | few | TRBJ2-7 | NA | TRBV4-1 | CASSVNLGAYEQYF | TGCGCCAGCAGCGTGAATCTTGGCGCCTACGAGCAGTACTTC
17 | few | TRBJ2-2 | NA | TRBV12-5 | CASGLGGGSGYTGELFF | TGTGCTAGTGGTTTAGGGGGGGGTAGCGGCTACACCGGGGAGCTGTTTTTT
17 | many | TRBJ1-5 | NA | TRBV7-9 | CASSNTAGILGNQPQHF | TGTGCCAGCAGCAACACGGCAGGAATCCTGGGAAATCAGCCCCAGCATTTT
13 | NA | TRBJ1-1 | TRBD1 | TRBV27 | CASRQGAVTEAFF | TGTGCCAGCAGACAGGGGGCCGTCACTGAAGCTTTCTTT
21 | few | TRBJ2-7 | TRBD1 | TRBV6-5 | CASSFTRQGVPLERGYYEQYF | TGTGCCAGCAGTTTCACCCGACAGGGGGTACCCCTGGAGCGGGGATATTACGAGCAGTACTTC
18 | NA | TRBJ2-1 | NA | TRBV25-1 | CATQDLPGAEFPYNEQFF | TGTGCCACCCAGGACCTCCCAGGGGCGGAATTTCCCTACAATGAGCAGTTCTTC
15 | few | TRBJ2-3 | TRBD2 | TRBV7-9 | CASRALAGVTDTQYF | TGTGCCAGTCGGGCACTAGCGGGGGTTACAGATACGCAGTATTTT
17 | many | TRBJ1-2 | NA | TRBV7-8 | CASSFTRLGQAGFGYTF | TGTGCCAGCAGCTTCACACGGCTAGGACAAGCCGGTTTTGGCTACACCTTC
13 | few | TRBJ1-6 | NA | TRBV19 | CASSYGIGSPLHF | TGTGCCAGTAGTTACGGGATTGGTTCACCCCTCCACTTT
16 | NA | TRBJ1-4 | TRBD1 | TRBV14 | CASSQTGGSANEKLFF | TGTGCCAGCAGCCAGACAGGGGGCTCGGCTAATGAAAAACTGTTTTTT
15 | NA | TRBJ2-5 | NA | TRBV18 | CASSPFSTVQETQYF | TGTGCCAGCTCACCATTCTCGACCGTCCAAGAGACCCAGTACTTC
13 | few | TRBJ1-1 | NA | TRBV7-3 | CASSLTTTTEAFF | TGTGCCAGCAGCCTTACCACAACAACTGAAGCTTTCTTT
15 | NA | TRBJ2-2 | NA | TRBV19 | CASSTRLVRAGELFF | TGTGCCAGTAGTACCAGACTTGTGAGGGCCGGGGAGCTGTTTTTT
13 | NA | TRBJ2-1 | NA | TRBV20-1 | CSAPRGSIDEQFF | TGCAGTGCTCCGAGGGGCAGCATCGATGAGCAGTTCTTC
15 | NA | TRBJ1-2 | TRBD1 | TRBV10-3 | CAISDPGGINYGYTF | TGTGCCATCAGTGACCCAGGGGGAATTAACTATGGCTACACCTTC
16 | many | TRBJ2-5 | TRBD2 | TRBV7-6 | CASSFGPGVAGGDQYF | TGTGCCAGCAGTTTCGGTCCGGGTGTAGCGGGGGGGGACCAGTACTTC
15 | few | TRBJ2-5 | TRBD2 | TRBV28 | CASSLRGGPPETQYF | TGTGCCAGCAGTTTACGCGGGGGACCCCCCGAGACCCAGTACTTC
18 | NA | TRBJ2-1 | NA | TRBV6-1 | CASSEGRQYSSSYNEQFF | TGTGCCAGCAGTGAAGGGAGACAGTATTCGAGCTCCTACAATGAGCAGTTCTTC
19 | NA | TRBJ2-3 | TRBD2 | TRBV9 | CASSVEGLAGGIGTDTQYF | TGTGCCAGCAGCGTAGAAGGGCTAGCGGGTGGGATCGGCACAGATACGCAGTATTTT
15 | once | TRBJ1-1 | NA | TRBV19 | CASTTILVMNTEAFF | TGTGCCAGTACCACCATCCTAGTCATGAACACTGAAGCTTTCTTT
14 | few | TRBJ1-2 | NA | TRBV27 | CASSLSRFDYGYTF | TGTGCCAGCAGTTTATCGCGATTTGACTATGGCTACACCTTC
15 | few | TRBJ1-4 | TRBD1 | TRBV7-6 | CASSSRQGANEKLFF | TGTGCCAGCAGCTCACGACAGGGAGCAAATGAAAAACTGTTTTTT
17 | NA | TRBJ1-2 | NA | TRBV10-2 | CASSESSTSKPNYGYTF | TGCGCCAGCAGTGAATCATCGACCTCTAAGCCTAACTATGGCTACACCTTC
15 | few | TRBJ1-6 | TRBD1 | TRBV12-3/TRBV12-4 | CASIQGGRVNSPLHF | TGTGCCAGCATCCAAGGGGGCAGGGTTAATTCACCCCTCCACTTT
14 | NA | TRBJ1-1 | NA | TRBV19 | CASSIQVGVTEAFF | TGTGCCAGTAGTATTCAGGTGGGGGTCACTGAAGCTTTCTTT
17 | NA | TRBJ2-4 | NA | TRBV7-9 | CASSLATQGLAKNIQYF | TGTGCCAGCAGCTTAGCTACACAGGGACTAGCCAAAAACATTCAGTACTTC
11 | NA | TRBJ2-2 | NA | TRBV7-9 | CALAGTGELFF | TGTGCCTTAGCTGGGACCGGGGAGCTGTTTTTT
20 | NA | TRBJ1-6 | NA | TRBV20-1 | CSARDRRRGLRDSYNSPLHF | TGCAGTGCTAGAGATAGACGGCGGGGACTCAGGGACTCCTATAATTCACCCCTCCACTTT
14 | NA | TRBJ2-4 | TRBD1 | TRBV6-2/TRBV6-3 | CASEGRQGRSIQYF | TGTGCCAGCGAAGGGAGACAGGGTCGCAGCATTCAGTACTTC
15 | few | TRBJ2-1 | NA | TRBV6-6 | CASLGDSRSYNEQFF | TGTGCCAGCTTAGGGGATTCACGTTCGTACAATGAGCAGTTCTTC